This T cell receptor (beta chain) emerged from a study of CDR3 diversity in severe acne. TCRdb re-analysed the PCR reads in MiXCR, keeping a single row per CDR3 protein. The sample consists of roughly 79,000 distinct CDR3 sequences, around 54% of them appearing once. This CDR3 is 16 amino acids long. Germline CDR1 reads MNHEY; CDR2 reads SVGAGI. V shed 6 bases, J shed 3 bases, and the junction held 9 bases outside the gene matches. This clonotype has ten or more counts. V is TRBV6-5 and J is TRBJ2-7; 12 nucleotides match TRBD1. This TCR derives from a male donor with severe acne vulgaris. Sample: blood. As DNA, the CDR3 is TGTGCCAGCAGCGGCTCCGGGACAGGGGGCCTCTACGAGCAGTACTTC. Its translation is CASSGSGTGGLYEQYF.